This TCR beta chain was identified during a study of blood T cell repertoires in COVID-19. As for the study in general: The United States, Italy and Spain provided the acute and convalescent COVID-19 samples.

The participants were between about 18 and 89 years old and came from 24 US areas. Cohort placement rested on clinical history that participants reported themselves. Per the authors' pipeline: By means of reference gene primer amplification, nucleated cell counts were estimated. Libraries were prepared by immunoSEQ multiplex PCR; TCRdb keeps only in-frame clonotypes and omits some of them. The V and J calls and clone size come from that table; D and trimming were worked out from the DNA. The table includes some 140,000 clones, around four fifths detected once. The origin of this receptor is a man aged 25-45 years who had recovered from COVID-19. Sequencing input: PBMCs or T cells enriched from blood (not recorded which).

CDR3: CASSYTTGENEKLFF. Written as DNA, the CDR3 is TGTGCCAGCAGTTACACGACAGGGGAGAATGAAAAACTGTTTTTT. This rearrangement joins TRBV6-5 to TRBJ1-4, with 8 nucleotides matching TRBD1. The CDR3 is made up of 15 amino acids. Trimming took 2 bases from V and 5 from J; bases not matched to a gene: 4. Germline assignment: CDR1 MNHEY and CDR2 SVGAGI.